The sequence of this TCR beta chain was determined in a study of cytomegalovirus exposure and HLA in healthy donors. With 60 Vbeta and 13 Jbeta primers, the PCR was carried out. Assay used: immunoSEQ multiplex PCR; TCRdb lists only in-frame clones, some missing. The profile covers 130,000 or so clones, with approximately 80% appearing a single time and roughly 1% taken by the ten largest. Overall study results and limits: An analysis done earlier found most TCR beta V segments productive about 87% or about 30% of the time. The investigators catalogued under 200 TCR beta chains as cytomegalovirus-associated. Despite most TCR sequences being rare, some public TCRs occurred in many donors.

With V trimmed by 1 base and J by 4 bases, 9 bases remained unmatched. The germline CDR1 and CDR2 sequences are SGHAT and FQNNGV. This CDR3 has 17 amino acids. A word on this clone: Its antigen is undetermined.

The receptor comes from a woman in her sixties or seventies in good health and CMV-seronegative. The genes are TRBV11-2 and TRBJ2-5; 10 bases are a match to TRBD2. The sequencing input was PBMCs. The CDR3 here is CASSLGGGAGGRETQYF. CDR3 DNA sequence: TGTGCCAGCAGCTTAGGAGGGGGAGCGGGGGGGCGAGAGACCCAGTACTTC.